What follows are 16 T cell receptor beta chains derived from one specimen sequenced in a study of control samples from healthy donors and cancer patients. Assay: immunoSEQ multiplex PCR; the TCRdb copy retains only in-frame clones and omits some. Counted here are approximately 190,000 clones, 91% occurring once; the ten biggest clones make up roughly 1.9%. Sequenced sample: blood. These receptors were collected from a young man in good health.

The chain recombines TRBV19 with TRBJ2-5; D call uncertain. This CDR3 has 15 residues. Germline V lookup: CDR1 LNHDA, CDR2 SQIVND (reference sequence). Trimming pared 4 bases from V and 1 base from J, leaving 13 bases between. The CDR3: CASSSQGGVQETQYF. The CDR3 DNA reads TGTGCCAGTAGTAGTCAAGGTGGCGTCCAAGAGACCCAGTACTTC.

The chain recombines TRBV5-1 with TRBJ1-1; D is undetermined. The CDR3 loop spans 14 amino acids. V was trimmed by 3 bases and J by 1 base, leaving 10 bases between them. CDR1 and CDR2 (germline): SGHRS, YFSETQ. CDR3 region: CASSSDGANTEAFF. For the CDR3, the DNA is TGCGCCAGCAGCTCGGACGGAGCGAACACTGAAGCTTTCTTT.

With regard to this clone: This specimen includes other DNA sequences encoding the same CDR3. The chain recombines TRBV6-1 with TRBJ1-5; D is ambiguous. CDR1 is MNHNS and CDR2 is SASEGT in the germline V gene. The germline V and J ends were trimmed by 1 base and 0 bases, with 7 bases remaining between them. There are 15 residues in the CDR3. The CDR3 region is CASSEVGYSNQPQHF. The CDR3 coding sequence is TGTGCCAGCAGTGAAGTAGGCTATAGCAATCAGCCCCAGCATTTT.

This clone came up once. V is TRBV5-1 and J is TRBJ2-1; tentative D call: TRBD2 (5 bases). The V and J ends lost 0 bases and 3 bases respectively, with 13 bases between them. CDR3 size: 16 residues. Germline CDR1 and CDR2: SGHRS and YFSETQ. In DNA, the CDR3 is TGCGCCAGCAGCTTGGCCACGGGGTTAGACTACAATGAGCAGTTCTTC. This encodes CASSLATGLDYNEQFF.

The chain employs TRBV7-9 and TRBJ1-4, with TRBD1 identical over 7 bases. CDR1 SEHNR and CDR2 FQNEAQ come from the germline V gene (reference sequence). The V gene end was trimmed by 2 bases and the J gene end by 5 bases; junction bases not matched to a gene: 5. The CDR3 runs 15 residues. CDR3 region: CASSLTGTANEKLFF. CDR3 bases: TGTGCCAGCAGCTTAACCGGGACAGCGAATGAAAAACTGTTTTTT.

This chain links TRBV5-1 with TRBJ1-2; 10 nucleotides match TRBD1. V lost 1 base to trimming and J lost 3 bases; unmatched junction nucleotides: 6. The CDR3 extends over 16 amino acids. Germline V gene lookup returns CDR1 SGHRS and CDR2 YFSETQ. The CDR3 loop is CASSLPPTGGDYGYTF. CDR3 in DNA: TGCGCCAGCAGCTTGCCCCCGACAGGGGGCGACTATGGCTACACCTTC.

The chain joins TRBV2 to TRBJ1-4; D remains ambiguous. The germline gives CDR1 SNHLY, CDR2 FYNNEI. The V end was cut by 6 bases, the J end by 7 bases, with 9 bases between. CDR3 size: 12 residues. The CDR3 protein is CASRTSGEKLFF. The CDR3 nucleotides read TGTGCCAGCAGGACTTCGGGTGAAAAACTGTTTTTT.

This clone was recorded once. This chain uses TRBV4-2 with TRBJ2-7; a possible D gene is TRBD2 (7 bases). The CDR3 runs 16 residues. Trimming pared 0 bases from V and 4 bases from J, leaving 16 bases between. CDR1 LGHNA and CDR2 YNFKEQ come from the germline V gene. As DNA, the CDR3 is TGTGCCAGCAGCCAAGAAAGAGGGGGGGGTGGATACGAGCAGTACTTC. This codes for CASSQERGGGGYEQYF.

The CDR3 nucleotides read TGTGCCAGCAGCCGGGACGACGCGAACTACAATGAGCAGTTCTTC. Its protein product is CASSRDDANYNEQFF. The chain recombines TRBV27 with TRBJ2-1; TRBD1 or TRBD2 may be the D gene (5 bases each). V shed 6 bases and J shed 3 bases, with 15 bases lying between them. Germline CDR1 is MNHEY and CDR2 is SMNVEV (reference sequence). The CDR3 is made up of 15 amino acids.

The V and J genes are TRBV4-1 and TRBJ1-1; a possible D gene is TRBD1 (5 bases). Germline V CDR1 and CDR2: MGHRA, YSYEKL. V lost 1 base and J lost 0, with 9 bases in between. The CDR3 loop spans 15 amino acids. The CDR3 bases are TGCGCCAGCAGCCAAGGGGACCCAATGAACACTGAAGCTTTCTTT. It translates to CASSQGDPMNTEAFF.

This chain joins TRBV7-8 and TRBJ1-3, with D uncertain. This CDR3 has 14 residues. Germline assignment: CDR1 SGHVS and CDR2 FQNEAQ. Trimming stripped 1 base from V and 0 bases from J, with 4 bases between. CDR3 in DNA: TGTGCCAGCAGCTTAGGCCACTCTGGAAACACCATATATTTT. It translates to CASSLGHSGNTIYF.

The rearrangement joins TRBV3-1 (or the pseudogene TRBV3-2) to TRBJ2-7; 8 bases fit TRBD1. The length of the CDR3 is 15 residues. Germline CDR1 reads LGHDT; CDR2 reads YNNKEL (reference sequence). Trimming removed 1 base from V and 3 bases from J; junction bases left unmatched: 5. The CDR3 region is CASSQGGTGFYEQYF. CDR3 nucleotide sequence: TGTGCCAGCAGCCAAGGAGGGACAGGCTTCTACGAGCAGTACTTC.

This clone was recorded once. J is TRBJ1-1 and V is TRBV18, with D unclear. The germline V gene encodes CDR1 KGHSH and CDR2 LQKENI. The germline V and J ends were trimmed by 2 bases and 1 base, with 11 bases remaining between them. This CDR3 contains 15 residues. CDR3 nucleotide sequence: TGTGCCAGCTCACCATCTGTGCAGGCGAACACTGAAGCTTTCTTT. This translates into CASSPSVQANTEAFF.

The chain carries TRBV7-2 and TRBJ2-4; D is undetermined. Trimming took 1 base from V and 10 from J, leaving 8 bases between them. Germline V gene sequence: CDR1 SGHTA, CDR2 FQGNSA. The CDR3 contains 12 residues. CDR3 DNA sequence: TGTGCCAGCAGCTTAGTGGTGGGAATTCAGTACTTC. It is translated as CASSLVVGIQYF.

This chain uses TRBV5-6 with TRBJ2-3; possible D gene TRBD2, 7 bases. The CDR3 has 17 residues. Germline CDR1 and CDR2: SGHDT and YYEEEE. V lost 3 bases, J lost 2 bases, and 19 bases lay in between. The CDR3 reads CASSYYLAGALTDTQYF. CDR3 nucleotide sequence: TGTGCCAGCAGCTACTATCTGGCGGGGGCCCTCACAGATACGCAGTATTTT.

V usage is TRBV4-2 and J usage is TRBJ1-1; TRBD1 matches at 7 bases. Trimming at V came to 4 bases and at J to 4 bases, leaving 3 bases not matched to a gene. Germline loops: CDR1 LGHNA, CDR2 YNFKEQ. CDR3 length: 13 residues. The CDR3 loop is CASSLTGITEAFF. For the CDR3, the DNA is TGTGCCAGCAGCCTGACAGGGATCACTGAAGCTTTCTTT.